Here is one T cell receptor beta chain with its context. TCRdb used MiXCR to reprocess the RT-PCR reads, holding one entry per CDR3 protein. The sample lists about 960,000 distinct CDR3 sequences, more than 15% seen once, with roughly 6.4% in the top ten. Trimming stripped 2 bases from V and 5 bases from J, with 12 bases between. Germline V gene sequence: CDR1 DFQATT, CDR2 SNEGSKA (reference sequence). This CDR3 is 13 amino acids long. This entry is derived from a study of patients and donors after allogeneic stem cell transplantation. J is TRBJ1-1 and V is TRBV20-1; D gene unclear. The sample comprised blood, either unsorted or a sorted T cell fraction (not recorded which). The receptor was derived from a human donor who was either an allogeneic HSCT recipient or a stem cell or donor lymphocyte infusion donor (not recorded which). It is not recorded whose cells these are; they may come from a transplant donor. The CDR3: CSARPATRTEAFF. The DNA of the CDR3 is TGCAGTGCTAGACCGGCAACGAGGACTGAAGCTTTCTTT.